A selection of T cell receptor beta chains follows, all from one sample in a study of response to subunit inactivated influenza vaccine. TCRdb re-called the RT-PCR reads through MiXCR, storing one row per CDR3 protein. The table has fewer than 800,000 distinct CDR3 sequences, 15% to 18% seen once; the top ten hold around a tenth. Here the sequenced sample was PBMCs from blood, taken about 13 days after vaccination. The receptors here all came from a man aged 50-59 years who received an inactivated influenza vaccine. The conserved cysteine and the conserved F or W are not part of the CDR3 here.

>TRBJ2-6|TRBV10-3
AISDSESSGANVLT
>TRBJ2-4|TRBV28
ASSTGSRRQGIAPQY
>TRBJ2-1|TRBV5-1
ASSYAVLAGNNEQF
>TRBJ1-5|TRBV4-1
ASSQEGEQPQH
>TRBJ1-4|TRBV4-1
ASSVGWNTNEKLF
>TRBJ2-7|TRBV15
ATSPGATYEQY
>TRBJ2-7|TRBV12-3/TRBV12-4
ASSLRAGGPHEQY
>TRBJ1-5|TRBV4-2
ASSQDQSRYQPQH
>TRBJ1-1|TRBV12-5
APSGGGTEAF
>TRBJ1-1|TRBV5-1
ASSLRQFMNTEAF
>TRBJ2-7|TRBV20-1
SVPRTGGYSYEQY
>TRBJ2-7|TRBV7-9
ASSLALGQGTHEQY
>TRBJ1-1|TRBV6-2/TRBV6-3
ASSYPKEFTEAF
>TRBJ2-7|TRBV28
ASSLLGTGPSHEQY
>TRBJ2-1|TRBV2
ASSETRGSNEQF
>TRBJ2-1|TRBV10-3
AISEFDGRPEQF
>TRBJ2-3|TRBV6-1
ASSRAGTGDTQY
>TRBJ2-4|TRBV7-2
ASSLQGIDKNIQY
>TRBJ2-7|TRBV28
ASSLHRGRYEQY
>TRBJ1-2|TRBV6-5
ASSYSTGGYGYT
>TRBJ2-7|TRBV27
ASSLGVPGGAGEQY
>TRBJ2-4|TRBV27
ASSSLAGAIRNIQY
>TRBJ2-7|TRBV13
ASSPRPDYTEQY
>TRBJ2-6|TRBV3-1
ASSHPGANVLT
>TRBJ1-2|TRBV5-6
ASSLDWDYGYT
>TRBJ1-1|TRBV4-1
ASSQVGGGHLNTEAF
>TRBJ1-6|TRBV2
ASGRDRGSPLH
>TRBJ2-2|TRBV4-1
ASSQRLAGAGELF
>TRBJ1-5|TRBV5-1
ASSLGGTGAQPQH
>TRBJ2-3|TRBV20-1
SAINPAGVTDTQY
>TRBJ2-3|TRBV5-1
ASSLEWGADTQY
>TRBJ2-2|TRBV30
AWRVTGGTVGELF
>TRBJ2-2|TRBV5-1
ASSLRLVNTGELI
>TRBJ2-1|TRBV30
AWGSTPRAANEQF
>TRBJ1-4|TRBV20-1
SANGVGEKLF
>TRBJ2-2|TRBV4-3
ASSQEASAGELF
>TRBJ1-4|TRBV9
ASSAGPGQRDINEKLF
>TRBJ2-1|TRBV19
ASSHVWGGQNEQF
>TRBJ2-7|TRBV7-6
ASSLEATYEQY
>TRBJ2-1|TRBV4-1
ASSQAWGRPNNNEQF
>TRBJ2-3|TRBV4-3
ASSQPNAHERGPGDTQY
>TRBJ2-3|TRBV2
AKGLEDDTQY
>TRBJ2-3|TRBV7-6
ASSLGLLYDTQY
>TRBJ2-5|TRBV4-3
ASSQEYRGGWETQY
>TRBJ2-1|TRBV24-1
ATSDFAVGGRYEQF
>TRBJ2-2|TRBV4-3
ASSQGVFDAGELF
>TRBJ2-1|TRBV12-3/TRBV12-4
ASSTLLVSYNEQF
>TRBJ2-5|TRBV28
ASSLGHQETQY
>TRBJ2-5|TRBV29-1
SSPGLAGETQY
>TRBJ2-1|TRBV5-4
ASSHGVSYNEQF
>TRBJ2-2|TRBV7-9
ASKANTGELF
>TRBJ2-2|TRBV2
ASSEAGQGNTGELF
>TRBJ2-1|TRBV15
ATSRGLAGGHEQF
>TRBJ2-7|TRBV7-6
ASSPRRDSYEQY
>TRBJ2-5|TRBV4-1
PKPKGGGNQETQY
>TRBJ1-5|TRBV7-2
ASSEGTSSNQPQH
>TRBJ1-1|TRBV20-1
SARVRGAF
>TRBJ2-3|TRBV11-2
ASSSTVPSTDTQY
>TRBJ1-1|TRBV12-3/TRBV12-4
ASSLGVSTEAF
>TRBJ2-1|TRBV12-3/TRBV12-4
ASSLRGSDNEQF